The clone carrying this T cell receptor (beta chain) was counted many times. Its antigen is not known. cDNA synthesis was performed by 5'RACE with 10-nucleotide random UMIs. TCRdb fed the 5' RACE reads into MiXCR, producing one record per CDR3 protein. The table records nearly 30,000 distinct CDR3 sequences, 9% to 14% of them present only once. This CDR3 has 15 amino acids. CDR1 LGHDT and CDR2 YNNKEL come from the germline V gene (reference sequence). The V and J ends lost 3 bases and 0 bases respectively, with 9 bases between them. The data derive from a study of neurological immune-mediated disorders. The unsorted libraries were made from 2 million PBMCs kept at -80 C. Study conclusions and caveats: None of the CDR3 amino acid sequences of expanded clones recurred across subjects, suggesting private repertoires in all groups. In HTLV-1-associated myelopathy, TCR clonal expansion was greatest, whereas multiple sclerosis had the least, falling below healthy controls.

The sample was PBMCs. The V and J genes are TRBV3-1 and TRBJ2-1, with D perhaps TRBD1 (5 bases). This sequence was found in a woman aged 55-70 years in good health. The CDR3 bases are TGTGCCAGCAGCCACCGCGACAGCTCCTACAATGAGCAGTTCTTC. Protein product: CASSHRDSSYNEQFF.